Below are 29 T cell receptor beta chains sequenced from a single sample in a study of T cells expressing NK-cell markers (dated by TCRdb to the early 2020s). The protocol used for the library was 5' RACE. The sample was run on an Illumina HiSeq 2000. TCRdb reprocessed the raw reads; every CDR3 protein sequence is a single record, and DNA is not supplied. The table of this sample itemizes some 460,000 distinct CDR3 sequences. Clones ranked in the top ten supply over 1.3% of the sample. Sequenced sample: blood T cells: a sorted CD56 or NKG2C T cell subset, CD4+ or CD8+ T cells, or bulk PBMC T cells (not recorded which). The receptors were gathered from a woman aged 50 to 60 in good health. Donor details come from another sample of the same person, matched by shared clones.

This chain uses TRBV5-1 with TRBJ2-2; TCRdb's D call, TRBD1, is unchecked because there is no DNA. The CDR3 length is 19 residues. Germline loops: CDR1 SGHRS, CDR2 YFSETQ. CDR3 sequence: CASSRQGTGRLSDTGELFF.

The rearrangement links TRBV28 to TRBJ2-3; TCRdb lists TRBD2, though no DNA is available to test this call. Germline V gene sequence: CDR1 MDHEN, CDR2 SYDVKM. The CDR3 spans 17 residues. This CDR3 reads CASSSQTSGGTQGTQYF.

V gene TRBV20-1 combines with J gene TRBJ2-3; without DNA, the TCRdb call of TRBD2 cannot be checked. Germline CDR1 is DFQATT and CDR2 is SNEGSKA (reference sequence). The CDR3 is made up of 15 amino acids. This CDR3 is CSARDISGAMDTQYF.

The chain is built from TRBV10-3 and TRBJ2-1; TCRdb reports TRBD2, a call that lacks DNA to check it against. Germline V gene sequence: CDR1 ENHRY, CDR2 SYGVKD. This CDR3 region has 17 residues. The CDR3: CAISESASGSGYNEQFF.

The gene calls are TRBV6-5 and TRBJ2-3; the TCRdb D gene call, TRBD2, has no DNA to confirm it. The germline CDR1 and CDR2 sequences are MNHEY and SVGAGI. CDR3 length equals 16 residues. The CDR3: CASRKGTSGTTDTQYF.

The chain carries TRBV6-5 and TRBJ2-1; TCRdb calls TRBD2, which cannot be checked without DNA. The CDR3 totals 17 residues. Germline V gene lookup returns CDR1 MNHEY and CDR2 SVGAGI. CDR3 region: CASSYSRLAGSGLEQFF.

The CDR3 region is CASSWRLAGVWNEQFF. The gene calls are TRBV28 and TRBJ2-1; the D call from TCRdb, TRBD2, cannot be confirmed without DNA. CDR1 and CDR2 (germline): MDHEN, SYDVKM. The CDR3 sequence is 16 residues long.

The J gene is TRBJ2-2, the V gene TRBV12-3 or TRBV12-4; TCRdb's D call, TRBD1, is unchecked because there is no DNA. This CDR3 comprises 16 residues. The CDR3 sequence: CASSFPLPSGWGELFF.

V gene TRBV12-3 or TRBV12-4 combines with J gene TRBJ2-3. The CDR3 sequence is 14 residues long. The CDR3 spells CASSFRQAADTQYF.

V is TRBV10-3 and J is TRBJ1-3; TCRdb's D call, TRBD1, is unchecked because there is no DNA. The germline CDR1 and CDR2 sequences are ENHRY and SYGVKD. The CDR3 is 14 residues long. The CDR3 region is CAIMGGQDGNTIYF.

This chain joins TRBV6-4 and TRBJ2-3. Looked up from germline, CDR1 is MRHNA and CDR2 is SNTAGT. The CDR3 is made up of 13 amino acids. The CDR3 loop is CASSEDRGDTQYF.

The chain is built from TRBV29-1 and TRBJ2-1; TCRdb outputs TRBD1, but without DNA this stays unchecked. Per germline, CDR1 SQVTM and CDR2 ANQGSEA. This CDR3 comprises 22 residues. The chain's CDR3 is CSVERAGGKDSGRKGSYNEQFF.

CDR3 region: CASSKGANNQPQHF. The chain links TRBV12-3 or TRBV12-4 to TRBJ1-5; as DNA is missing, the TRBD1 call by TCRdb cannot be tested. This CDR3 comprises 14 residues.

CDR3 residues: CASSRVAYNSPLHF. This rearrangement joins TRBV12-3 or TRBV12-4 to TRBJ1-6; TCRdb's D call of TRBD1 is untestable without DNA. The CDR3 contains 14 residues.

V and J are TRBV28 and TRBJ2-7; TCRdb picks TRBD2, but there is no DNA to check that call. The CDR3 runs to 18 residues. In germline, CDR1 is MDHEN, CDR2 SYDVKM. CDR3 region: CASSSRLRGGPALYEQYF. The variable domain in full, with the rest retrieved from reference TRBV28 and TRBJ2-7, is DVKVTQSSRYLVKRTGEKVFLECVQDMDHENMFWYRQDPGLGLRLIYFSYDVKMKEKGDIPEGYSVSREKKERFSLILESASTNQTSMYLCASSSRLRGGPALYEQYFGPGTRLTVT.

The rearrangement links TRBV23-1 to TRBJ2-4; the TCRdb D gene call, TRBD2, has no DNA to confirm it. TRBV23-1 is an open reading frame whose function is uncertain. This CDR3 spans 18 amino acids. CDR3 region: CASSQSGLAEWSQNIQYF.

The V and J genes are TRBV19 and TRBJ2-1; the D call of TRBD2 rests on TCRdb alone, since no DNA is present to check it. CDR3 length equals 15 residues. Looked up from germline, CDR1 is LNHDA and CDR2 is SQIVND (reference sequence). This chain's CDR3 is CASSNPGGSLGEQFF.

The chain uses TRBV20-1 and TRBJ1-5; the TRBD1 assignment by TCRdb is unverifiable without DNA. The germline gives CDR1 DFQATT, CDR2 SNEGSKA (reference sequence). The CDR3 consists of 14 residues. This chain's CDR3 is CSALGQGAGQPQHF.

J is TRBJ2-5 and V is TRBV25-1; TCRdb outputs TRBD1, but without DNA this stays unchecked. This CDR3 spans 14 amino acids. Germline values: CDR1 MGHDK, CDR2 SYGVNS. CDR3 protein: CASSAQGRGETQYF.

The chain recombines TRBV20-1 with TRBJ2-3; absent DNA, TCRdb's TRBD1 call cannot be checked. The CDR3 sequence is 15 residues long. The germline V gene has CDR1 DFQATT and CDR2 SNEGSKA (reference sequence). CDR3 amino acids: CSASGDRGGPDTQYF.

The chain joins TRBV12-5 to TRBJ1-1. Germline CDR1 reads LGHNT; CDR2 reads FRNRAP. CDR3 length: 12 amino acids. CDR3 in amino acids: CASGLGLTEAFF. Full variable domain (outside the CDR3, taken from reference TRBV12-5 and TRBJ1-1): DARVTQTPRHKVTEMGQEVTMRCQPILGHNTVFWYRQTMMQGLELLAYFRNRAPLDDSGMPKDRFSAEMPDATLATLKIQPSEPRDSAVYFCASGLGLTEAFFGQGTRLTVV.

CDR3: CASSPGPLVINEQYF. This chain links TRBV4-2 with TRBJ2-7; the D call of TRBD2 rests on TCRdb alone, since no DNA is present to check it. The CDR3 loop spans 15 amino acids. CDR1 is LGHNA and CDR2 is YNFKEQ in the germline V gene.

V is TRBV20-1 and J is TRBJ2-1; TCRdb gives TRBD2 as the D gene, but with no DNA this cannot be confirmed. This CDR3 is built from 15 residues. Per germline, CDR1 DFQATT and CDR2 SNEGSKA (reference sequence). The CDR3 protein is CSAPEGLAGYNEQFF.

The chain joins TRBV30 to TRBJ1-3. The CDR3 loop spans 11 amino acids. CDR1 is GTSNPN, CDR2 SVGIG, per germline (reference sequence). The CDR3 is CAWSRGNTIYF.

The chain combines TRBV11-2 with TRBJ1-5. This CDR3 contains 15 residues. Germline lookup yields CDR1 SGHAT and CDR2 FQNNGV. CDR3 sequence: CASSLGGRSNQPQHF.

The CDR3 reads CASSYGRGIDSPLHF. This chain connects TRBV7-6 to TRBJ1-6; no DNA is available, so the TRBD1 call from TCRdb remains unchecked. The germline gives CDR1 SGHVS, CDR2 FNYEAQ. The CDR3 is made up of 15 amino acids.

The rearrangement joins TRBV4-2 to TRBJ2-1; no DNA is available, so the TRBD2 call from TCRdb remains unchecked. The CDR3 sequence is 22 residues long. Germline V gene sequence: CDR1 LGHNA, CDR2 YNFKEQ. The CDR3 loop is CASSQDPSGPASGRAVLHEQFF.

V and J are TRBV20-1 and TRBJ2-1; TCRdb calls TRBD1, which cannot be checked without DNA. This CDR3 is built from 12 residues. Germline V gene lookup returns CDR1 DFQATT and CDR2 SNEGSKA (reference sequence). CDR3 residues: CSAGGQYNEQFF.

V and J are TRBV20-1 and TRBJ2-1; the TCRdb D gene call, TRBD2, has no DNA to confirm it. The length of the CDR3 is 12 residues. Germline CDR1 is DFQATT and CDR2 is SNEGSKA (reference sequence). The CDR3 sequence: CSARDGGREQFF.